This is a list of T cell receptor beta chains from one sample in a study of T cells after posttransplantation cyclophosphamide. Produced via immunoSEQ multiplex PCR; TCRdb's table is partial and in-frame only. This sample has roughly 7,200 clones, with approximately 98% found just once. The material sequenced was naive CD8+ T cells sorted from PBMCs. Every receptor here comes from a woman aged 25 to 45 in good health and a related stem cell transplant donor. Each CDR3 is given with its conserved first and last residue. Each record gives: D gene, clone size, J gene, V gene, CDR3 protein, CDR3 DNA. D genes are given only for firm matches. Only some rows state a clone size, as once, few, many or a class for expanded clones.

TRBD2 once TRBJ2-7 TRBV7-6 CASSLLAGQYEQYF TGTGCCAGCAGCTTACTAGCGGGGCAATACGAGCAGTACTTC
NA once TRBJ1-5 TRBV27 CASSLNSGGNQPQHF TGTGCCAGCAGTTTAAATTCGGGGGGGAATCAGCCCCAGCATTTT
TRBD2 once TRBJ2-2 TRBV4-1 CASSQEWDYQLFGGELFF TGCGCCAGCAGCCAAGAATGGGACTACCAGCTCTTCGGCGGGGAGCTGTTTTTT
NA NA TRBJ1-2 TRBV4-2 CASSQGTPDGYTF TGTGCCAGCAGCCAAGGCACTCCGGATGGCTACACCTTC
NA NA TRBJ1-5 TRBV6-1 CASSELSPNSNQPQHF TGTGCCAGCAGTGAACTATCCCCCAATAGCAATCAGCCCCAGCATTTT
TRBD2 NA TRBJ2-3 TRBV30 CACASGGAGTDTQYF TGTGCCTGTGCTAGCGGGGGGGCCGGAACAGATACGCAGTATTTT
TRBD2 NA TRBJ2-1 TRBV28 CASSLWLAGRSYNEQFF TGTGCCAGCAGTTTGTGGCTAGCGGGGCGCTCCTACAATGAGCAGTTCTTC
TRBD1 NA TRBJ2-1 TRBV5-4 CASSLGDRVYNEQFF TGTGCCAGCAGCTTGGGAGACAGGGTCTACAATGAGCAGTTCTTC
TRBD2 NA TRBJ2-7 TRBV5-4 CASSLRGTSYYEQYF TGTGCCAGCAGCTTGAGGGGGACTAGCTATTACGAGCAGTACTTC
NA once TRBJ1-2 TRBV19 CAVRVESSYTF TGTGCGGTCCGGGTGGAGAGTAGCTACACCTTC
NA once TRBJ2-7 TRBV9 CASSPPVSYEQYF TGTGCCAGCAGCCCCCCTGTGAGCTACGAGCAGTACTTC
TRBD2 NA TRBJ2-7 TRBV13 CASSLSASGGYEQYF TGTGCCAGCAGCTTATCGGCTAGCGGGGGGTACGAGCAGTACTTC
NA NA TRBJ2-2 TRBV7-8 CASSLEPLSPVELFF TGTGCCAGCAGCTTAGAACCGTTATCACCGGTGGAGCTGTTTTTT
TRBD1 NA TRBJ1-2 TRBV29-1 CSVAGVPGGDGYTF TGCAGCGTTGCCGGTGTACCAGGGGGCGATGGCTACACCTTC
NA NA TRBJ1-1 TRBV19 CASSNRDADMNTEAFF TGTGCCAGTAGCAACAGGGACGCGGACATGAACACTGAAGCTTTCTTT
NA NA TRBJ1-3 TRBV27 CASSFGNTIYF TGTGCCAGCAGTTTTGGCAACACCATATATTTT
NA once TRBJ1-1 TRBV19 CASSIGRGGEAFF TGTGCCAGTAGTATCGGCAGGGGTGGTGAAGCTTTCTTT
NA NA TRBJ2-7 TRBV5-6 CASSQTGRSSYEQYF TGTGCCAGCAGCCAGACAGGCCGTAGCTCCTACGAGCAGTACTTC
TRBD1 NA TRBJ1-1 TRBV6-6 CASSYGQGEAFF TGTGCCAGCAGTTACGGACAGGGTGAAGCTTTCTTT
TRBD1 NA TRBJ1-2 TRBV5-6 CASSRTGVYGYTF TGTGCCAGCAGCCGGACAGGGGTCTATGGCTACACCTTC
NA NA TRBJ1-2 TRBV10-1 CASTGGPNYGYTF TGCGCCAGCACTGGAGGTCCTAACTATGGCTACACCTTC
TRBD1 NA TRBJ1-2 TRBV11-2 CASSSKDRESGYTF TGTGCCAGCAGCTCAAAAGACAGGGAGAGTGGCTACACCTTC
NA NA TRBJ2-3 TRBV4-1 CASSQELVDTQYF TGCGCCAGCAGCCAAGAGCTAGTAGATACGCAGTATTTT
NA NA TRBJ2-2 TRBV9 CASSPRTENTGELFF TGTGCCAGCAGCCCGCGGACAGAGAACACCGGGGAGCTGTTTTTT
TRBD2 NA TRBJ2-2 TRBV5-1 CASSLYASGTNTGELFF TGCGCCAGCAGCTTGTATGCTAGCGGTACGAACACCGGGGAGCTGTTTTTT
TRBD1 NA TRBJ2-1 TRBV7-9 CASSLGGDRAQFF TGTGCCAGCAGCTTAGGTGGCGACAGGGCGCAGTTCTTC
NA NA TRBJ2-3 TRBV7-2 CASSSETSTDTQYF TGTGCCAGCAGCAGCGAGACTAGCACAGATACGCAGTATTTT
TRBD2 NA TRBJ2-7 TRBV5-1 CASSLGTSVYEQYF TGCGCCAGCAGCTTAGGGACTAGCGTCTACGAGCAGTACTTC
NA NA TRBJ1-1 TRBV6-5 CASSYSMGGPTEAFF TGTGCCAGCAGTTACTCGATGGGGGGGCCCACTGAAGCTTTCTTT
NA NA TRBJ1-1 TRBV9 CASSPRGSRAFF TGTGCCAGCAGTCCACGGGGGTCGCGCGCTTTCTTT
TRBD1 NA TRBJ1-1 TRBV28 CASSLSQGGVRAFF TGTGCCAGCAGCCTGAGCCAAGGGGGCGTTCGGGCTTTCTTT
TRBD1 NA TRBJ1-2 TRBV19 CANTGGHGYTF TGTGCAAATACAGGGGGACATGGCTACACCTTC
NA NA TRBJ1-2 TRBV14 CASSQDVLPGVLGYTF TGTGCCAGCAGCCAAGATGTCCTGCCAGGGGTTCTCGGCTACACCTTC
NA NA TRBJ1-1 TRBV30 CAWGRGSTEAFF TGTGCCTGGGGTCGGGGGAGCACTGAAGCTTTCTTT
NA NA TRBJ2-1 TRBV11-3 CASSLVASNEQFF TGTGCCAGCAGCTTAGTGGCTAGCAATGAGCAGTTCTTC
TRBD2 NA TRBJ2-1 TRBV7-7 CASSLEAGPYNEQFF TGTGCCAGCAGCTTAGAAGCGGGGCCCTACAATGAGCAGTTCTTC
TRBD1 few TRBJ1-4 TRBV7-9 CASSLATGGGELFF TGTGCCAGCAGCTTAGCGACAGGGGGAGGAGAACTGTTTTTT
TRBD1 NA TRBJ1-1 TRBV7-3 CASSLGQGIEAFF TGTGCCAGCAGCCTGGGACAGGGGATCGAAGCTTTCTTT
NA NA TRBJ1-6 TRBV30 CAWSVHTANNSPLHF TGTGCCTGGAGTGTGCACACAGCAAATAATTCACCCCTCCACTTT
TRBD2 NA TRBJ2-3 TRBV13 CASSLGLAGNTDTQYF TGTGCCAGCAGCTTGGGACTAGCGGGGAACACAGATACGCAGTATTTT
NA NA TRBJ1-4 TRBV29-1 CSVEDLRTASNEKLFF TGCAGCGTTGAAGATTTACGGACAGCCTCTAATGAAAAACTGTTTTTT
TRBD1 NA TRBJ1-2 TRBV28 CASSPTGYDYGYTF TGTGCCAGCAGCCCGACAGGGTATGACTATGGCTACACCTTC
TRBD1 NA TRBJ2-1 TRBV7-2 CASTSGTGVYNEQFF TGTGCCAGCACCTCCGGGACAGGGGTTTACAATGAGCAGTTCTTC
TRBD2 NA TRBJ2-1 TRBV6-6 CASSFRGGPVNEQFF TGTGCCAGCAGCTTCCGGGGGGGGCCCGTCAATGAGCAGTTCTTC
TRBD1 NA TRBJ1-5 TRBV5-1 CASSLIRTGGWRQPQHF TGCGCCAGCAGCTTGATCCGGACAGGGGGCTGGCGGCAGCCCCAGCATTTT